The clone carrying this TCR beta chain occurred a few times. Trimming took off 0 bases at V and 3 bases at J, with 12 bases between the two ends. Germline V gene lookup returns CDR1 MNHEY and CDR2 SVGAGI. The CDR3 contains 15 residues. The Seattle patients, enrolled during active infection, were followed longitudinally. This specimen comes from a study of blood T cell repertoires in COVID-19. In the source study's methods: Amplifying reference gene primers gave estimates of nucleated cell counts. Data came from immunoSEQ multiplex PCR; TCRdb stores just in-frame clones and leaves some out. The V and J calls and clone size are taken from that table; D and trimming were inferred from the DNA. The sample gives about 180,000 clones, 70% to 90% of which show up once; about 20% is in the top ten.

Sequenced: peripheral blood. The sequence derives from a person aged 65 to 85 with COVID-19, enrolled during active disease. The chain joins TRBV6-5 to TRBJ2-7; D possibly corresponds to TRBD1 (6 bases). This CDR3 is CASSYSTDSFYEQYF. The CDR3, as DNA: TGTGCCAGCAGTTACTCGACGGACAGCTTCTACGAGCAGTACTTC.